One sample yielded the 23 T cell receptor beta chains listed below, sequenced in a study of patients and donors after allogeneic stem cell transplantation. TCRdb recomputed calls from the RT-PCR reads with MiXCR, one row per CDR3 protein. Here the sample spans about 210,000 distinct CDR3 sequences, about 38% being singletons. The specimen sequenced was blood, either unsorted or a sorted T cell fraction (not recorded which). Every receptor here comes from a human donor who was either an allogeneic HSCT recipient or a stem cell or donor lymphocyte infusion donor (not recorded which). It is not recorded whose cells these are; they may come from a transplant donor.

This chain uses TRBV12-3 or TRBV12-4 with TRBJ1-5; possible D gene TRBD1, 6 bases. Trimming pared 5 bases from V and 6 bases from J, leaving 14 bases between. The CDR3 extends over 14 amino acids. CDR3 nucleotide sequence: TGTGCCAGCAGTCCACAGGGATGGAGTCAGCCCCAGCATTTT. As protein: CASSPQGWSQPQHF.

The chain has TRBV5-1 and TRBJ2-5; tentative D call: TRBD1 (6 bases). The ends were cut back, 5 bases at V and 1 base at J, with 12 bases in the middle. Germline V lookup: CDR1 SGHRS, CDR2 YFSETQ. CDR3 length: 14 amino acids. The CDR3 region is CASSFGTPQETQYF. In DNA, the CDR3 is TGCGCCAGCAGTTTCGGGACACCCCAAGAGACCCAGTACTTC.

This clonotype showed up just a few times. Here the CDR3 DNA reads TGTGCCAGCAGTTACTCGACAGGGTTGAACACTGAAGCTTTCTTT. Its translation: CASSYSTGLNTEAFF. This chain uses TRBV6-5 with TRBJ1-1; 7 bases are a match to TRBD1. This CDR3 has 15 residues. CDR1 and CDR2 from the germline V gene are MNHEY and SVGAGI. V trimming: 0 bases; J trimming: 0 bases; junction bases outside the gene matches: 1.

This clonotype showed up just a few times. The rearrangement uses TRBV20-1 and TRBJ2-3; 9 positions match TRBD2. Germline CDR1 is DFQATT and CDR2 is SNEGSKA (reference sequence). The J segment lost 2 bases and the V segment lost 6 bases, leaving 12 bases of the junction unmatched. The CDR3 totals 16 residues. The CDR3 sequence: CSALKASGEPTDTQYF. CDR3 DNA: TGCAGTGCCCTAAAGGCTAGCGGGGAGCCCACAGATACGCAGTATTTT.

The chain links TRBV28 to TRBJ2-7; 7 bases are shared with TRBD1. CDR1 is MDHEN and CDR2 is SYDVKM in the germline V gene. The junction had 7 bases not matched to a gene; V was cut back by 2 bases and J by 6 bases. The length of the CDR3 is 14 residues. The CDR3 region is CASSLIDRAGEQYF. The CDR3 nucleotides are TGTGCCAGCAGTTTAATAGACAGGGCAGGCGAGCAGTACTTC.

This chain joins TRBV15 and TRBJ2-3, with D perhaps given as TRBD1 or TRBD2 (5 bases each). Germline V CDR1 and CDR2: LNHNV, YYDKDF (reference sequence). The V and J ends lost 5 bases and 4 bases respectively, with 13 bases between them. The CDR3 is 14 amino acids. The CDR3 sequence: CATSRRGRPDTQYF. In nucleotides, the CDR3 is TGTGCCACCAGCCGCCGGGGCCGCCCAGATACGCAGTATTTT.

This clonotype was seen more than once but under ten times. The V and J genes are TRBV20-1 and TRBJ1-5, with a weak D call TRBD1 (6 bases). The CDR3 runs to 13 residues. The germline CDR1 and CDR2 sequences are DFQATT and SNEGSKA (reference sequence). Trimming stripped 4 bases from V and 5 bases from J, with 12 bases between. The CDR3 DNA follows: TGCAGTGCTATCAGGGGACAACATCAGCCCCAGCATTTT. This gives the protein CSAIRGQHQPQHF.

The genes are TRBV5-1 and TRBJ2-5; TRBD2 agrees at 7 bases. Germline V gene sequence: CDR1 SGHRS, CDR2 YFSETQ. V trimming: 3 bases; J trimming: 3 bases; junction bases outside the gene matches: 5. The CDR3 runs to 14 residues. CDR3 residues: CASSSGTTKETQYF. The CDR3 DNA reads TGCGCCAGCAGCTCGGGGACTACAAAAGAGACCCAGTACTTC.

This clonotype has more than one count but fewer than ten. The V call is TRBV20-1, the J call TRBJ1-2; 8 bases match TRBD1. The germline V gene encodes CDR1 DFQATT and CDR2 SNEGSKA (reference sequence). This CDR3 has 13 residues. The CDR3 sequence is CRATGARDYGYTF. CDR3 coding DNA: TGCAGAGCGACAGGGGCCCGGGATTACGGCTACACCTTC.

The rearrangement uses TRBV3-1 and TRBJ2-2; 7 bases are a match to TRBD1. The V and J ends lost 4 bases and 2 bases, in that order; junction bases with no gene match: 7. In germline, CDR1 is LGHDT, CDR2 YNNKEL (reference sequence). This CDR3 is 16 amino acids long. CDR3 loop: CASSPSHRGNTGELFF. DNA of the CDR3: TGTGCCAGCAGCCCCAGCCACAGGGGAAACACCGGGGAGCTGTTTTTT.

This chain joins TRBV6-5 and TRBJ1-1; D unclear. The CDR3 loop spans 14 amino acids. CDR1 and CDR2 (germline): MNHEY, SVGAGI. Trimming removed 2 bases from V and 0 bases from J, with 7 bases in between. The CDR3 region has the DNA TGTGCCAGCAGTTACGGGGTGATGAACACTGAAGCTTTCTTT. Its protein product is CASSYGVMNTEAFF.

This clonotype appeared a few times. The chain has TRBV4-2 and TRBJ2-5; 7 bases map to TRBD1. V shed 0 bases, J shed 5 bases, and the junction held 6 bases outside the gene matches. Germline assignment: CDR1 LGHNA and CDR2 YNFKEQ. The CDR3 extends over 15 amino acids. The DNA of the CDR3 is TGTGCCAGCAGCCAAGACGCAGGGGGATCGGAGACCCAGTACTTC. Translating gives CASSQDAGGSETQYF.

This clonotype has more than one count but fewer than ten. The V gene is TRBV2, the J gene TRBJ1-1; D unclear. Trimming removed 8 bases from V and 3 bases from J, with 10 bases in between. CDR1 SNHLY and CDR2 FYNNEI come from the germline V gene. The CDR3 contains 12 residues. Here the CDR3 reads CASYVRDTEAFF. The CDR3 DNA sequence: TGTGCCAGCTATGTGCGCGACACTGAAGCTTTCTTT.

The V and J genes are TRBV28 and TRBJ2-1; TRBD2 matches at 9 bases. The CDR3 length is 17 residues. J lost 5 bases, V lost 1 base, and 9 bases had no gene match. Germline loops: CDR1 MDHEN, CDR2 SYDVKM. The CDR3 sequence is CASSLFASGAYNNEQFF. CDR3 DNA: TGTGCCAGCAGTTTATTTGCTAGCGGGGCATATAACAATGAGCAGTTCTTC.

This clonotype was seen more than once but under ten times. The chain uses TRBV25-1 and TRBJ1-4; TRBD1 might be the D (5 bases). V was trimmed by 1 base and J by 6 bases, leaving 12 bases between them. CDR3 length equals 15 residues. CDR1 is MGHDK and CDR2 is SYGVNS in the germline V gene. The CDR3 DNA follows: TGTGCCAGCAGTGAATGGCAGGGTTTGGATGAAAAACTGTTTTTT. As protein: CASSEWQGLDEKLFF.

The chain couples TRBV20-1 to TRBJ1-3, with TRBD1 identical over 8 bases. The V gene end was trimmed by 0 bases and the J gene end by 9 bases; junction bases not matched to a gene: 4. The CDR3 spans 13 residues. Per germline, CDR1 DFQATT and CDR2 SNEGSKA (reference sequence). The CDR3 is CSAREDRAGTIYF. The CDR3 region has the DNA TGCAGTGCTAGAGAGGACAGGGCGGGCACCATATATTTT.

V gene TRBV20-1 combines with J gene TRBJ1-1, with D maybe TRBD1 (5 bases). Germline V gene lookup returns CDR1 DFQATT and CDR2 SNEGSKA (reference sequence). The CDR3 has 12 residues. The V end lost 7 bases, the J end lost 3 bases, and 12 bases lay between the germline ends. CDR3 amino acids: CSVSPGDTEAFF. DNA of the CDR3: TGCAGTGTATCCCCGGGGGACACTGAAGCTTTCTTT.

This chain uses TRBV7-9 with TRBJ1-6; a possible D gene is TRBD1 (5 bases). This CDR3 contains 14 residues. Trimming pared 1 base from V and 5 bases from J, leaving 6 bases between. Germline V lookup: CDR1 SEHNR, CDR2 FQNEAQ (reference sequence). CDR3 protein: CASSLVTDNSPLHF. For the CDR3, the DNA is TGTGCCAGCAGCTTAGTGACAGATAATTCACCCCTCCACTTT.

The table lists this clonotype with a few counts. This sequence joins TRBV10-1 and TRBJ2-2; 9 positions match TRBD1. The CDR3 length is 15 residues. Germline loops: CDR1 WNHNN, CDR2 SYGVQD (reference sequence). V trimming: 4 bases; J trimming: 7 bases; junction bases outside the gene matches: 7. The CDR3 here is CASSADRGGNGELFF. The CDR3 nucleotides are TGCGCCAGCAGTGCGGACAGGGGCGGGAACGGGGAGCTGTTTTTT.

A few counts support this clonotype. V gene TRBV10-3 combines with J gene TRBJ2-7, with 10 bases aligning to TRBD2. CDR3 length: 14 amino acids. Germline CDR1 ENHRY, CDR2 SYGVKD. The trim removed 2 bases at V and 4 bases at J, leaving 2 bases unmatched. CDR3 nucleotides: TGTGCCATCAGTGAGGGACTAGCGGTGTACGAGCAGTACTTC. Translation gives CAISEGLAVYEQYF.

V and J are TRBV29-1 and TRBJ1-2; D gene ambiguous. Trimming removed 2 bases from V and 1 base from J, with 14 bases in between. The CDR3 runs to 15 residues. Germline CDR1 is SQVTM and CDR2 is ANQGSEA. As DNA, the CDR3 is TGCAGCGTTGAACGGCAGGACGGTTTTAACTATGGCTACACCTTC. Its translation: CSVERQDGFNYGYTF.

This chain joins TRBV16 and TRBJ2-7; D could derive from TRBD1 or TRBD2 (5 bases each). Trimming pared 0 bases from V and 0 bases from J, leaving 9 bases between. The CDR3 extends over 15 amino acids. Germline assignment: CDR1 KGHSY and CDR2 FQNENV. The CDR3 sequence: CASSQSPGSSYEQYF. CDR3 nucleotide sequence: TGTGCCAGCAGCCAATCCCCAGGGAGCTCCTACGAGCAGTACTTC.

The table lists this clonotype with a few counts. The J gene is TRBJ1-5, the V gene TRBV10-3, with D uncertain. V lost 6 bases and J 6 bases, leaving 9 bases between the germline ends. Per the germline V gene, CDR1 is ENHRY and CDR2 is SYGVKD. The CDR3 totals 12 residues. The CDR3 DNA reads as TGTGCCATCAGCCCGGGAGCTCAGCCCCAGCATTTT. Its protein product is CAISPGAQPQHF.